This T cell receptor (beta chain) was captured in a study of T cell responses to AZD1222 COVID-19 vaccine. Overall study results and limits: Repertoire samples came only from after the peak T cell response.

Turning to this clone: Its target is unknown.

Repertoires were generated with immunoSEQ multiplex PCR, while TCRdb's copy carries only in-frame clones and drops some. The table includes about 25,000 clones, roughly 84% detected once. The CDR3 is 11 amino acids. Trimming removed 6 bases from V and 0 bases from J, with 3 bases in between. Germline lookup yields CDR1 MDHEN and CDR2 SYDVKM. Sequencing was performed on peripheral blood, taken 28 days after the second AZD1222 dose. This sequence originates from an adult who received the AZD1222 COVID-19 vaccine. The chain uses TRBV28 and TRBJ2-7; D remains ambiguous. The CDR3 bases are TGTGCCAGCAGCTCCTCCTACGAGCAGTACTTC. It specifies CASSSSYEQYF.